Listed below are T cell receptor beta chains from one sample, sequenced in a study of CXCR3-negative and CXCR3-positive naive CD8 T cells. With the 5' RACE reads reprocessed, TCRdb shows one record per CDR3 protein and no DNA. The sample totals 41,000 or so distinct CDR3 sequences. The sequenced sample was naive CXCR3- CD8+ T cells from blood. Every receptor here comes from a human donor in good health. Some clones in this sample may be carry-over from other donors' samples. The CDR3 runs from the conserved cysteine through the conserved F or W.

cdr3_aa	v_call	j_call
CASSITGPSNTGELFF	TRBV4-3	TRBJ2-2
CASSLDHDRGPPFYGYTF	TRBV5-1	TRBJ1-2
CASSFQRNTEAFF	TRBV21-1	TRBJ1-1
CASSQEGGYQPQHF	TRBV4-3	TRBJ1-5
CASRPSPTGKPNTEAFF	TRBV7-9	TRBJ1-1
CASRDRGTYEQYF	TRBV6-2/TRBV6-3	TRBJ2-7
CASSPKTGQGSYEQYF	TRBV5-1	TRBJ2-7
CASSIRASLDEQYF	TRBV28	TRBJ2-7
CASSLGAASYEQYF	TRBV12-3/TRBV12-4	TRBJ2-7
CSVEIPGQPSYEQYF	TRBV29-1	TRBJ2-7
CSAREQTSQAAFF	TRBV20-1	TRBJ2-1
CASSIAAGSHEQYF	TRBV19	TRBJ2-7
CASSPRDRGPETQYF	TRBV6-2/TRBV6-3	TRBJ2-5
CSAALQGMNTGELFF	TRBV29-1	TRBJ2-2
CASSSDRGVLETQYF	TRBV6-6	TRBJ2-5
CASRVLAGGLGPTDTQYF	TRBV6-2/TRBV6-3	TRBJ2-3
CASSFLGTGGGEQYF	TRBV5-6	TRBJ2-7
CASSPSSPRETQYF	TRBV27	TRBJ2-5
CASSLIAGWNEQFF	TRBV7-3	TRBJ2-1
CSVEDRIESSYNEQFF	TRBV29-1	TRBJ2-1
CASSQYSNLNTEAFF	TRBV4-3	TRBJ1-1
CASAGGDTQYF	TRBV28	TRBJ2-3
CSVEDTQGITGELFF	TRBV29-1	TRBJ2-2
CASSPRELAGDNEQFF	TRBV18	TRBJ2-1
CASSVAWDTKNTEAFF	TRBV9	TRBJ1-1
CASSESWGRKTEAFF	TRBV4-3	TRBJ1-1
CASSYTGEVNNEQFF	TRBV6-5	TRBJ2-1
CASSRDPGFNEQFF	TRBV28	TRBJ2-1
CSVLGGGYNEQFF	TRBV29-1	TRBJ2-1
CASSFRGRGYEQYF	TRBV7-9	TRBJ2-7
CASSLAGDMNTEAFF	TRBV7-6	TRBJ1-1
CSVEPGQGHYGYTF	TRBV29-1	TRBJ1-2
CSVIAGGPYNEQFF	TRBV29-1	TRBJ2-1
CASSSGLAGYTGELFF	TRBV4-3	TRBJ2-2
CASSLLRFFEQYF	TRBV28	TRBJ2-7